The clone carrying this T cell receptor beta chain was seen just once. This sample was taken from a study of cytomegalovirus exposure and HLA in healthy donors. PCR involved 60 Vbeta and 13 Jbeta primers. This table comes from immunoSEQ multiplex PCR, and its TCRdb copy is limited to in-frame clones, with some not included. The sample yields some 94,000 clones, 70% to 80% seen once. Germline CDR1 reads LNHDA; CDR2 reads SQIVND (reference sequence). The V gene end was trimmed by 1 base and the J gene end by 5 bases; junction bases not matched to a gene: 10. The CDR3 length is 18 residues. Sequenced input: PBMCs. The chain combines TRBV19 with TRBJ1-6; 8 nucleotides line up with TRBD1. This clonotype was sampled from a man between 35 and 55 years old in good health and CMV-seronegative. CDR3 region: CASSIGIRQGIDNSPLHF. DNA for the CDR3: TGTGCCAGTAGTATAGGAATCCGACAGGGGATCGATAATTCACCCCTCCACTTT.